This record covers a single T cell receptor beta chain. This record comes from a study of T-cell reconstitution after alpha-beta-depleted transplantation in children. Unique molecular identifiers were used in preparing the TCRbeta library. From the PCR reads, TCRdb called clonotypes with MiXCR, one entry per CDR3 protein. The profile covers approximately 390,000 distinct CDR3 sequences, with approximately 10% appearing a single time and approximately 5% taken by the ten largest. This CDR3 is built from 14 residues. Trimming pared 7 bases from V and 1 base from J, leaving 10 bases between. The clonotype comes from a human donor who donated a stem cell graft to a child with acute myeloid leukemia. The sequencing here drew on PBMCs from the stem cell graft donor, taken from the stem cell graft. V and J are TRBV12-3 or TRBV12-4 and TRBJ2-2; TRBD2 might be the D (6 bases). CDR3 sequence (DNA): TGTGCCAGCACGGCTAGCGAGAACACCGGGGAGCTGTTTTTT. Its protein product is CASTASENTGELFF.